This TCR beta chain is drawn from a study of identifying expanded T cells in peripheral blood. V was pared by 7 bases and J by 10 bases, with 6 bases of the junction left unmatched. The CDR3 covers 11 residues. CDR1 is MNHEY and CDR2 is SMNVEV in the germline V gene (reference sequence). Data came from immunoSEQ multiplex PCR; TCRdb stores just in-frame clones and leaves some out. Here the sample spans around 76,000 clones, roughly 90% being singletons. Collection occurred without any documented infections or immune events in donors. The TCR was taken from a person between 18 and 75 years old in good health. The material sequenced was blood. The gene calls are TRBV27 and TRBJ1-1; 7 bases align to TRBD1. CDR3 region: CASMEGARAFF. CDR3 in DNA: TGTGCCAGCATGGAGGGGGCGAGAGCTTTCTTT.